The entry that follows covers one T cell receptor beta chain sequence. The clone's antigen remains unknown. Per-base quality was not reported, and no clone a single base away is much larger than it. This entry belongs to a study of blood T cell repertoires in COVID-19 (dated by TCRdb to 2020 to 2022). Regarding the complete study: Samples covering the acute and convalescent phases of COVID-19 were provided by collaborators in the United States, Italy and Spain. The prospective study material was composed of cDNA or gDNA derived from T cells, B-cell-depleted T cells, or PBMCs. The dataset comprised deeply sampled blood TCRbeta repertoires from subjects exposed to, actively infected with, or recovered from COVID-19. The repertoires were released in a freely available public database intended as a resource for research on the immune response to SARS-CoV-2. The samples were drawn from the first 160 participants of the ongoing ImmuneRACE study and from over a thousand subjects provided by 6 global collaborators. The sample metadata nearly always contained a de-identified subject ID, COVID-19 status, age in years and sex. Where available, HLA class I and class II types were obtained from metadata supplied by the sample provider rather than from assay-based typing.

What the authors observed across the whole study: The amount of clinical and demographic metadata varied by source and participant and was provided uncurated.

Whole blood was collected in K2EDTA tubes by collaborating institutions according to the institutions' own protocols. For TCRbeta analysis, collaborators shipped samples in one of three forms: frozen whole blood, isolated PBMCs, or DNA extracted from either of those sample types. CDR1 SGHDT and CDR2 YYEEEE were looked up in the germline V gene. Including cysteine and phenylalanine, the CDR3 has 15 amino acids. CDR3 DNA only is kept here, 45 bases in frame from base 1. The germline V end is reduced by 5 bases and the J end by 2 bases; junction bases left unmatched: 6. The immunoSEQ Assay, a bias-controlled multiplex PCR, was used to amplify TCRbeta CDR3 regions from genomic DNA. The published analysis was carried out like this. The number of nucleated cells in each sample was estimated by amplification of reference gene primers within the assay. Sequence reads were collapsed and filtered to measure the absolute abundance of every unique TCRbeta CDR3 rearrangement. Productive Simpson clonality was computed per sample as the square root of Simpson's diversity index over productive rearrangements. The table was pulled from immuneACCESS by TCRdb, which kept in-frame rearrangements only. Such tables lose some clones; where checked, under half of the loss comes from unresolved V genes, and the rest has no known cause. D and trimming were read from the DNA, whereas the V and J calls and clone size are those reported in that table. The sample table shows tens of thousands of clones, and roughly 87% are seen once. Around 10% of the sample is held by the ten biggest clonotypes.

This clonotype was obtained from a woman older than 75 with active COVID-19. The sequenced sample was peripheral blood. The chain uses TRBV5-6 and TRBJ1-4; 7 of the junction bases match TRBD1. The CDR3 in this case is CASSLQGSTNEKLFF. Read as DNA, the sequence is TGTGCCAGCAGTCTACAGGGGAGCACTAATGAAAAACTGTTTTTT.